The TCR beta chain described here comes from a study of T cells in localized non-small cell lung cancer. Overall study findings and caveats: Heterogeneity within the tumor remains possible, as just one region underwent sequencing. An association was observed between higher blood T cell density and longer overall survival. Uninvolved adjacent lung, not tumor, had the highest T cell clonality. Appearances in adjacent lung were noted for a median around 55 of the top 100 tumor clones.

CDR1 and CDR2 (germline): MDHEN, SYDVKM. The V segment lost 5 bases and the J segment 9 bases; nucleotides outside the gene matches: 14. The CDR3 runs to 16 residues. Produced via immunoSEQ multiplex PCR; TCRdb's table is partial and in-frame only. The data show over 65,000 clones, about 88% seen once. About this clone: The antigen is undetermined.

Here the sequenced sample was peripheral blood, taken before any cancer treatment. The source is a female donor of 60 years or more with stage I lung adenocarcinoma. The chain couples TRBV28 to TRBJ2-5; 11 bases line up with TRBD2. CDR3 loop: CASSHSMTSGAGAQYF. CDR3 DNA: TGTGCCAGCAGTCACTCGATGACTAGCGGGGCAGGGGCCCAGTACTTC.